The subject of this entry is one TCR beta chain. Antigen specificity is unknown. This sample was included in a study of cytomegalovirus exposure and HLA in healthy donors. V lost 0 bases and J 6 bases, leaving 12 bases between the germline ends. The CDR3 runs 14 residues. Germline values: CDR1 MGHRA, CDR2 YSYEKL. Points from the study as a whole: Several top significant clusters appeared, in a later analysis, to be linked to common viral pathogens.

The PCR was carried out with 60 Vbeta primers and 13 Jbeta primers. Sequencing was performed with immunoSEQ multiplex PCR; in TCRdb, only in-frame clones are kept and a portion is missing. The data hold about 130,000 clones, with roughly 80% observed a single time. The sample was PBMCs. The V and J genes are TRBV4-1 and TRBJ2-7; D gene ambiguous. This sequence was found in a woman aged 45-65 years in good health and CMV-seronegative. For the CDR3, the DNA is TGCGCCAGCAGCCAAGATGTGGCAGGCGCCGAGCAGTACTTC. This sequence encodes CASSQDVAGAEQYF.